Listed here are 7 T cell receptor beta chains from one sample, sequenced in a study of siplizumab effects on memory and regulatory T cells. Assay: immunoSEQ multiplex PCR; the TCRdb copy retains only in-frame clones and omits some. The sample consists of roughly 50,000 clones, nearly 95% of them appearing once. The sample taken for sequencing was CD8+ T cells sorted from blood. The receptors come from a human donor in good health.

This chain uses TRBV7-9 with TRBJ1-5; D is ambiguous. Germline CDR1 reads SEHNR; CDR2 reads FQNEAQ (reference sequence). Trimming shortened V by 6 bases and J by 3 bases, and 9 bases separated the two germline ends. The CDR3 length is 13 residues. This CDR3 reads CASRKGFNQPQHF. CDR3 DNA sequence: TGTGCCAGCAGGAAAGGATTCAATCAGCCCCAGCATTTT.

The chain links TRBV28 to TRBJ2-7; the match to TRBD2 covers 7 bases. V shed 7 bases, J shed 1 base, and the junction held 7 bases outside the gene matches. The germline CDR1 and CDR2 sequences are MDHEN and SYDVKM. This CDR3 is 14 amino acids long. Here the CDR3 reads CASMGRGESYEQYF. The CDR3 coding sequence is TGTGCCAGCATGGGGAGGGGAGAATCCTACGAGCAGTACTTC.

The gene calls are TRBV9 and TRBJ2-1; 10 positions match TRBD2. From germline, CDR1 is SGDLS and CDR2 YYNGEE. Trimming at V came to 5 bases and at J to 9 bases, leaving 8 bases not matched to a gene. CDR3 size: 14 residues. The CDR3 DNA sequence: TGTGCCAGCAGTGCTAGCGGGAGTGGATTTGAGCAGTTCTTC. Translation gives CASSASGSGFEQFF. Full variable domain (rest looked up from reference TRBV9 and TRBJ2-1): DSGVTQTPKHLITATGQRVTLRCSPRSGDLSVYWYQQSLDQGLQFLIQYYNGEERAKGNILERFSAQQFPDLHSELNLSSLELGDSALYFCASSASGSGFEQFFGPGTRLTVL.

The chain joins TRBV29-1 to TRBJ2-7; possibly TRBD1 for D (5 bases). Trimming shortened V by 5 bases and J by 4 bases, and 12 bases separated the two germline ends. Germline CDR1 reads SQVTM; CDR2 reads ANQGSEA. CDR3 length: 12 residues. The CDR3 region is CSVQGPFYEQYF. In DNA form, the CDR3 reads TGCAGCGTTCAGGGTCCCTTTTACGAGCAGTACTTC.

The CDR3 loop reads CATRSSFYEQYF. CDR3 nucleotides: TGTGCCACCCGCTCGAGCTTCTACGAGCAGTACTTC. This chain links TRBV10-3 with TRBJ2-7; unclear D gene. The CDR3 runs to 12 residues. V lost 10 bases and J lost 3, with 13 bases in between. Germline loops: CDR1 ENHRY, CDR2 SYGVKD.

V and J are TRBV19 and TRBJ1-1, with no clear D. Germline assignment: CDR1 LNHDA and CDR2 SQIVND (reference sequence). This CDR3 is 12 amino acids long. V lost 6 bases and J 5 bases, leaving 10 bases between the germline ends. CDR3 amino acids: CASRLVRTEAFF. In DNA form, the CDR3 reads TGTGCCAGTAGGTTGGTTCGGACTGAAGCTTTCTTT.

The rearrangement uses TRBV9 and TRBJ2-5; D ambiguous. CDR3 size: 17 residues. Deletions cut 0 bases from V and 5 bases from J, with 20 bases between. Per germline, CDR1 SGDLS and CDR2 YYNGEE. The CDR3 DNA follows: TGTGCCAGCAGCGTAGCACAGTCGGGTAGCACACGGGAGACCCAGTACTTC. Translated: CASSVAQSGSTRETQYF.